This note documents a single T cell receptor (beta chain) sequence. Its antigen remains undetermined. No base quality information exists; no much larger clone differs at one position. V is reduced by 4 bases and J by 2 bases, leaving a spacing of 12 bases between them. The germline V gene yields SGHRS for CDR1 and YFSETQ for CDR2. From cysteine to phenylalanine, the CDR3 is 14 amino acids long. Only the CDR3 region is kept as DNA, spanning 42 bases read in frame from base 1. This entry comes from a study of blood T cell repertoires in COVID-19 (dated by TCRdb to about 2020). For the study in its entirety: Collaborator samples came from the United States, Italy and Spain and covered acute and convalescent phases of COVID-19. The prospective study material was composed of cDNA or gDNA derived from T cells, B-cell-depleted T cells, or PBMCs. The dataset comprised deeply sampled blood TCRbeta repertoires from subjects exposed to, actively infected with, or recovered from COVID-19. The repertoires were released in a freely available public database intended as a resource for research on the immune response to SARS-CoV-2. Samples were obtained from the ongoing ImmuneRACE study (first 160 participants) and from approximately 1,200 subjects provided by 6 global collaborators. The sample metadata nearly always contained a de-identified subject ID, COVID-19 status, age in years and sex. Where available, HLA class I and class II types were taken from metadata supplied by the sample provider and were not determined by assay-based typing. What the work shows at the level of the full study, not this receptor alone: The amount of clinical and demographic metadata varied by source and participant and was provided uncurated.

TCRbeta CDR3 regions were amplified from genomic DNA by means of the immunoSEQ Assay, a bias-controlled multiplex PCR. The authors processed their data as follows. The number of nucleated cells in each sample was estimated from the amplification of reference gene primers within the assay. To quantify the absolute abundance of each unique TCRbeta CDR3 rearrangement, sequence reads were collapsed and filtered. For each sample, productive Simpson clonality was calculated as the square root of Simpson's diversity index across productive rearrangements. TCRdb retrieved this table from immuneACCESS and kept in-frame rearrangements only. Not all clones are present; in checked studies, unresolved V genes account for under half, and no reason is known for the remainder. Clone size and V and J calls were adopted from that table, with D and trimming inferred from the DNA. This sample has 250,000 or so clones in its table, and 75% to 85% of those were observed once. The ten most abundant clones make up about 2.3% of the sample.

Samples from volunteer blood donors who had recovered from COVID-19 were contributed by a second Seattle source. Each collaborating institution followed its own protocols to collect whole blood in K2EDTA tubes. For TCRbeta analysis, collaborators shipped samples in one of three forms: frozen whole blood, isolated PBMCs, or DNA extracted from either of those sample types. This sequence was found in a man between 35 and 55 years old who had recovered from COVID-19. The sample consisted of peripheral blood. The chain is made from TRBV5-1 and TRBJ2-5; TRBD1 could be the D gene, as 6 bases match. CDR3 region: CASSQDSGQETQYF. The sequence in DNA is TGCGCCAGCAGCCAGGACAGTGGTCAAGAGACCCAGTACTTC.